The clone carrying this T cell receptor (beta chain) was counted a few times. Its antigen is still unknown. The source of the sample is a study of T-cell memory formation after mild COVID-19. Study background: The TCR clusters were mostly specific to one donor. Broader study findings: Clones contracting day 15 to 85 were balanced CD4/CD8; later expanders leaned CD4+. Day 37-peaking second-wave clones had unconfirmed SARS-CoV-2 specificity. Contracting CD4+ clones sat mainly in CM and EM; CD8+ in EMRA.

In TCRdb, the 5' RACE reads were re-called with MiXCR into one record per CDR3 protein. Among around 430,000 distinct CDR3 sequences listed, 16% were seen once. The CDR3 is 15 amino acids. Germline-derived CDR1 and CDR2 are MGHRA and YSYEKL. V dropped 1 base and J dropped 4; count of bases not matched to a gene: 6. The gene calls are TRBV4-1 and TRBJ2-5, with 7 positions matching TRBD1. The sequencing input was PBMCs or a T cell subset sorted from them (not recorded which). The sequence came from a man aged 18 to 35 who had mild COVID-19 (a few samples of this study predate the infection). Cell type and time point are not known. The CDR3 loop is CASSQATGFGETQYF. The CDR3 coding sequence is TGCGCCAGCAGCCAAGCGACAGGGTTCGGAGAGACCCAGTACTTC.